This T cell receptor (beta chain) was identified in a study of cytomegalovirus exposure and HLA in healthy donors. Study observations and caveats: Later analysis showed most CMV-associated TCR beta chains appearing HLA-restricted. Per a prior analysis, the majority of TCR beta V segments were productive roughly 90% or roughly 30% of the time. Later analysis identified a missense DCLRE1C variant that was linked to TCR beta V- and J-gene trimming. Prediction of most subjects' HLA-A and HLA-B alleles by TCR beta sequences was reportedly accurate.

PCR involved 60 Vbeta and 13 Jbeta primers. Assay used: immunoSEQ multiplex PCR; TCRdb lists only in-frame clones, some missing. The sample carries roughly 120,000 clones, roughly 80% recorded once. Only one count was recorded for this clone. Its antigen is as yet unknown. Trimming left V 4 bases short and J 7 bases short, with 12 bases between. Germline CDR1 SGHRS, CDR2 YFSETQ. The CDR3 spans 12 residues. The TCR sequence derives from a man between 50 and 59 years old in good health and CMV-seropositive. Material: PBMCs. The chain has TRBV5-1 and TRBJ2-7; D perhaps matches TRBD1 (6 bases). CDR3 sequence: CASSRQDREQYF. Here the CDR3 DNA reads TGCGCCAGCAGCCGTCAAGACAGGGAGCAGTACTTC.